This T cell receptor (beta chain) was obtained from a study of beta chain features in type 1 diabetes. Overall study: Sorted cells from all samples, numbering about 99,000,000, were examined.

CD4+ naive, central memory, regulatory and stem cell-like memory cells were sorted via CD45RO/CCR7/CD25/CD127/CD95/CD27. The germline CDR1 and CDR2 sequences are MNHNY and SVGAGI (reference sequence). The length of the CDR3 is 14 residues. V lost 6 bases and J lost 4; bases outside the gene matches: 8. Of note for this clone: Its antigen is still unknown.

Expressed TCRB transcripts got sequenced, as all isolated RNA was reverse transcribed. Data came from immunoSEQ multiplex PCR; TCRdb stores just in-frame clones and leaves some out. The sample holds about 930,000 clones; roughly 16% are singletons and the top ten take about 0.025%. Overall study findings and caveats: In the patient group, naive, central memory and Treg TCRB repertoires seemed more alike than in the healthy donor group.

This TCR came from a woman aged 18-29 years in good health. This chain uses TRBV6-6 with TRBJ2-7; 8 nucleotides align to TRBD2. The source material was naive CD4+ T cells from blood. This CDR3 reads CASSLKAGDYEQYF. The CDR3 nucleotides read TGTGCCAGCAGCTTGAAAGCGGGAGATTACGAGCAGTACTTC.